The TCR beta chain described here comes from a study of OX40 agonist ivuxolimab in advanced cancers. Whole-study context: Patients' therapy was ivuxolimab, an antibody that acts as an agonist of OX40 (CD134).

With regard to this clone: Its target is unknown.

Whole-study findings and limits: Antigen specificity of clonally expanded peripheral T cells was not established. Clonal expansion in partial responders at 0.1-3.0 mg/kg ranked among the lowest.

The CDR3 is made up of 13 amino acids. Germline lookup yields CDR1 MNHNY and CDR2 SVGAGI (reference sequence). V lost 0 bases and J lost 6, with 8 bases in between. TCRdb keeps only in-frame clones here, not all; method: immunoSEQ multiplex PCR. The table records 72,000 or so clones, under 90% of them present only once. The input for sequencing was CD4+ or CD8+ T cells sorted from blood, taken in a trial of the OX40 agonist ivuxolimab. The TCR sequence derives from an adult with an advanced solid tumor such as melanoma, head and neck, liver or kidney cancer. V gene TRBV6-6 combines with J gene TRBJ1-2; D unresolved. The CDR3 DNA sequence: TGTGCCAGCAGTTACTCGAATCCCAATGGCTACACCTTC. Translated, it gives CASSYSNPNGYTF.